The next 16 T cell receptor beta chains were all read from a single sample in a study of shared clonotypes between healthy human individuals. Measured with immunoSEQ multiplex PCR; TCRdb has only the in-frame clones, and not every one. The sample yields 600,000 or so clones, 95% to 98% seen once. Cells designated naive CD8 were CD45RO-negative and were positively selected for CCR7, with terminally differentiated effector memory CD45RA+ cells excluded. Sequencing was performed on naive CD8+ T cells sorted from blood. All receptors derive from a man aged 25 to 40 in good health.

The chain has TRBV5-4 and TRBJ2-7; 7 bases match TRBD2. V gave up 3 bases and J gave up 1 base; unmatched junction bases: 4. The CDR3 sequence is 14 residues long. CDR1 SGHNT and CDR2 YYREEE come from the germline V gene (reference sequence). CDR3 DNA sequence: TGTGCCAGCAGCTCTACTAGCGTTTCCTACGAGCAGTACTTC. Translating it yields CASSSTSVSYEQYF.

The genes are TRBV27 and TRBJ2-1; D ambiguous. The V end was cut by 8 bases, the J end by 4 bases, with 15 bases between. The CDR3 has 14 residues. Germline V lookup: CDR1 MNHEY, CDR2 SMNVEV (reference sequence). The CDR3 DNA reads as TGTGCCAGCTGCAGTCCCAGGATGTACAATGAGCAGTTCTTC. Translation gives CASCSPRMYNEQFF.

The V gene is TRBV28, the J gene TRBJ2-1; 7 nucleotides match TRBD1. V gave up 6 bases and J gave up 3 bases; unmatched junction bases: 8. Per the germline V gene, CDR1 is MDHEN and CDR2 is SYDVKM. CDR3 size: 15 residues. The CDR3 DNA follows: TGTGCCAGCAGAAAGGGGACAGCCAACTACAATGAGCAGTTCTTC. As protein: CASRKGTANYNEQFF.

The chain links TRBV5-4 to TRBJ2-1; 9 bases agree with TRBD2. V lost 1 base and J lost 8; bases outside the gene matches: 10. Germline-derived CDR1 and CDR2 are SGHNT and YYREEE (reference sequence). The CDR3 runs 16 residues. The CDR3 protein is CASSLMASGIIDEQFF. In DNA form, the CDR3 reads TGTGCCAGCAGCTTGATGGCTAGCGGGATTATCGATGAGCAGTTCTTC. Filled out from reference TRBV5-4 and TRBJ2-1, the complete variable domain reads ETGVTQSPTHLIKTRGQQVTLRCSSQSGHNTVSWYQQALGQGPQFIFQYYREEENGRGNFPPRFSGLQFPNYSSELNVNALELDDSALYLCASSLMASGIIDEQFFGPGTRLTVL.

The CDR3 region is CASSPMGLAGASSGDTQYF. CDR3 in DNA: TGTGCCAGCTCACCGATGGGACTAGCGGGAGCGTCTTCTGGAGATACGCAGTATTTT. The rearrangement links TRBV18 to TRBJ2-3; 14 bases line up with TRBD2. CDR3 size: 19 residues. Germline lookup yields CDR1 KGHSH and CDR2 LQKENI. V gave up 3 bases and J gave up 5 bases; unmatched junction bases: 13.

CDR3 in amino acids: CATSSALWTSGSYEQYF. CDR3 DNA sequence: TGTGCCACCAGCAGTGCTTTATGGACTAGCGGTTCCTACGAGCAGTACTTC. The J gene is TRBJ2-7, the V gene TRBV15, with 10 bases fitting TRBD2. V was clipped by 3 bases and J by 1 base; unmatched bases: 9. In germline, CDR1 is LNHNV, CDR2 YYDKDF (reference sequence). The CDR3 extends over 17 amino acids.

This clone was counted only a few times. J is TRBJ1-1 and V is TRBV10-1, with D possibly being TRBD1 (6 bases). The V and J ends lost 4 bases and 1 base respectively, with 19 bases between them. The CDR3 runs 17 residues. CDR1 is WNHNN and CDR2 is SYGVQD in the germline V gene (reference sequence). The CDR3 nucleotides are TGCGCCAGCAGTGCCAACAGGGCGGGGCGGGAGAACACTGAAGCTTTCTTT. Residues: CASSANRAGRENTEAFF.

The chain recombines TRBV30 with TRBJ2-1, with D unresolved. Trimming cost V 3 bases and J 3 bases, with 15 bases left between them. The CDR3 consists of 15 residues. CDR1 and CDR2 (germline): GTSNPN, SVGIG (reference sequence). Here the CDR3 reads CAWSPLDRVYNEQFF. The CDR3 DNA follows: TGTGCCTGGAGCCCCCTCGATAGGGTCTACAATGAGCAGTTCTTC. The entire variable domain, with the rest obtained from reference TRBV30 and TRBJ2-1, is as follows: SQTIHQWPATLVQPVGSPLSLECTVEGTSNPNLYWYRQAAGRGLQLLFYSVGIGQISSEVPQNLSASRPQDRQFILSSKKLLLSDSGFYLCAWSPLDRVYNEQFFGPGTRLTVL.

CDR3 sequence: CASIERSTEAFF. In DNA form, the CDR3 reads TGTGCCAGCATCGAGAGAAGCACTGAAGCTTTCTTT. The rearrangement joins TRBV6-6 to TRBJ1-1; D call uncertain. The ends were cut back, 7 bases at V and 4 bases at J, with 10 bases in the middle. The CDR3 spans 12 residues. The germline gives CDR1 MNHNY, CDR2 SVGAGI (reference sequence).

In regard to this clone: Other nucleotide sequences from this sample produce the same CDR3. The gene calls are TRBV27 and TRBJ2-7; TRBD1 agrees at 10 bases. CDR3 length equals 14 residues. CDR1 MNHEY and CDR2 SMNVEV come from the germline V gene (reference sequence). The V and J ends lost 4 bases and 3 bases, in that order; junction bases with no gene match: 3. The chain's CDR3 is CASSSWDRGYEQYF. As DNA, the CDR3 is TGTGCCAGCAGTTCCTGGGACAGGGGCTACGAGCAGTACTTC.

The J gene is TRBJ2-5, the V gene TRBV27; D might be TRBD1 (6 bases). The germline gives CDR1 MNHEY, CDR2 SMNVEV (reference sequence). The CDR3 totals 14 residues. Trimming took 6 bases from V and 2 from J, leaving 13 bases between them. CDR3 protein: CASRSLGAQETQYF. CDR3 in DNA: TGTGCCAGCAGAAGTTTGGGGGCTCAAGAGACCCAGTACTTC.

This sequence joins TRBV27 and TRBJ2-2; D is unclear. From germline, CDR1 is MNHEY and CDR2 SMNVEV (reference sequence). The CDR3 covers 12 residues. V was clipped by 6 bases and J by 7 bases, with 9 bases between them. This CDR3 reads CASSRLGGELFF. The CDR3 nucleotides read TGTGCCAGCAGCCGCTTGGGCGGGGAGCTGTTTTTT.

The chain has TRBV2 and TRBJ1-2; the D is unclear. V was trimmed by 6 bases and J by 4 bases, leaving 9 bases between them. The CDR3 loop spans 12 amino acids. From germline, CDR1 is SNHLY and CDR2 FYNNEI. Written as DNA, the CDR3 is TGTGCCAGCAGGGGAAGGTTCTATGGCTACACCTTC. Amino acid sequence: CASRGRFYGYTF.

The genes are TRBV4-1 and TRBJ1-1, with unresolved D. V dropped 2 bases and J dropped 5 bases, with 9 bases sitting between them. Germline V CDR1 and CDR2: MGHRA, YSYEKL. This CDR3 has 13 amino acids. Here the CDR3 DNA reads TGCGCCAGCAGCCAATCCCCCCATACTGAAGCTTTCTTT. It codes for CASSQSPHTEAFF.

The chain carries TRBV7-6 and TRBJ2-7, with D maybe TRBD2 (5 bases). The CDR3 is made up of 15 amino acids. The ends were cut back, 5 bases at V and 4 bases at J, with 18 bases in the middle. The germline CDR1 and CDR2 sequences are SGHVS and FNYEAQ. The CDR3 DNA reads TGTGCCAGCAGCATTAGCGCAAGTTCGGGGTACGAGCAGTACTTC. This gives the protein CASSISASSGYEQYF.

The CDR3 reads CASSPFGAEAWYNEQFF. CDR3 sequence (DNA): TGTGCCAGCAGCCCCTTCGGGGCGGAAGCTTGGTACAATGAGCAGTTCTTC. The V and J genes are TRBV11-2 and TRBJ2-1; either TRBD1 or TRBD2 may supply D (5 bases each). Germline V gene sequence: CDR1 SGHAT, CDR2 FQNNGV. The CDR3 contains 17 residues. V lost 5 bases and J 4 bases, leaving 21 bases between the germline ends.